These 26 T cell receptor beta chains were sequenced from one sample in a study of T cell responses to AZD1222 COVID-19 vaccine. Profiling relied on immunoSEQ multiplex PCR, and the TCRdb table lists in-frame clones only, not all of them. Of 140,000 or so clones listed, approximately 90% were seen once; the top ten hold around 1.9%. The sample was peripheral blood, taken on day 0 of AZD1222 vaccination. These receptors were obtained from an adult in good health.

The chain recombines TRBV5-1 with TRBJ1-1; D is unresolved. Germline values: CDR1 SGHRS, CDR2 YFSETQ. Trimming removed 7 bases at V and 4 bases at J, with 14 bases between. This CDR3 has 13 residues. CDR3 sequence: CASGVGGGTEAFF. CDR3 DNA: TGCGCCAGCGGGGTGGGAGGTGGCACTGAAGCTTTCTTT. The full variable domain, completed using reference TRBV5-1 and TRBJ1-1, is KAGVTQTPRYLIKTRGQQVTLSCSPISGHRSVSWYQQTPGQGLQFLFEYFSETQRNKGNFPGRFSGRQFSNSRSEMNVSTLELGDSALYLCASGVGGGTEAFFGQGTRLTVV.

The chain has TRBV19 and TRBJ2-7, with a weak D call TRBD2 (6 bases). The CDR3 consists of 14 residues. The V and J ends lost 3 bases and 2 bases respectively, with 11 bases between them. The germline gives CDR1 LNHDA, CDR2 SQIVND (reference sequence). As DNA, the CDR3 is TGTGCCAGTAGTATCTTCGGGGGACCCTACGAGCAGTACTTC. Its protein is CASSIFGGPYEQYF.

The J gene is TRBJ1-1, the V gene TRBV5-6; TRBD1 aligns across 7 bases. J gave up 8 bases and V 4 bases, and 23 bases lay outside the gene matches. Germline V gives CDR1 SGHDT, CDR2 YYEEEE. This CDR3 has 18 amino acids. The CDR3 spells CASSHGQYPKGAGGEAFF. The CDR3 nucleotides are TGTGCCAGCAGCCACGGCCAGTACCCAAAGGGGGCAGGAGGCGAAGCTTTCTTT.

The chain carries TRBV19 and TRBJ1-1; D is unclear. V lost 6 bases and J lost 5, with 16 bases in between. CDR1 LNHDA and CDR2 SQIVND come from the germline V gene (reference sequence). CDR3 length equals 14 residues. CDR3 DNA sequence: TGTGCCAGTAGCCTACAGAGAGCCACTACTGAAGCTTTCTTT. Translating it yields CASSLQRATTEAFF.

The rearrangement joins TRBV27 to TRBJ1-1, with D hard to call. With 4 bases removed from V and 3 bases from J, the gap between germline ends came to 18 bases. CDR1 MNHEY and CDR2 SMNVEV come from the germline V gene (reference sequence). The CDR3 is made up of 16 amino acids. CDR3 sequence (DNA): TGTGCCAGCAGTTATACCCGCGGCAGTTGGGACACTGAAGCTTTCTTT. Encoded protein: CASSYTRGSWDTEAFF.

This clone was observed a few times. The genes are TRBV9 and TRBJ2-2; D is unclear. From germline, CDR1 is SGDLS and CDR2 YYNGEE. CDR3 size: 13 residues. Trimming pared 0 bases from V and 8 bases from J, leaving 8 bases between. The CDR3 region is CASSVVSLGELFF. CDR3 sequence (DNA): TGTGCCAGCAGCGTAGTTAGCTTGGGGGAGCTGTTTTTT.

This sequence joins TRBV5-4 and TRBJ2-1, with 9 positions matching TRBD1. There are 15 residues in the CDR3. Germline CDR1 reads SGHNT; CDR2 reads YYREEE (reference sequence). The V and J ends lost 0 bases and 5 bases, in that order; junction bases with no gene match: 3. The CDR3 DNA follows: TGTGCCAGCAGCTTGGGTAGGACAGGGGACAATGAGCAGTTCTTC. Amino acid sequence: CASSLGRTGDNEQFF.

Here the CDR3 reads CATSRTGGASDEQFF. The CDR3 DNA sequence: TGTGCCACCAGCAGAACAGGGGGCGCGTCTGATGAGCAGTTCTTC. This rearrangement joins TRBV15 to TRBJ2-1, with 9 bases lining up with TRBD1. The V and J ends lost 2 bases and 8 bases, in that order; junction bases with no gene match: 7. This CDR3 has 15 amino acids. CDR1 is LNHNV and CDR2 is YYDKDF in the germline V gene (reference sequence).

The chain has TRBV7-6 and TRBJ2-1, with D maybe TRBD1 (6 bases). Trimming took 1 base from V and 7 from J, leaving 14 bases between them. Germline CDR1 reads SGHVS; CDR2 reads FNYEAQ. The CDR3 spans 15 residues. The DNA for the CDR3 is TGTGCCAGCAGCTTAGACCCCCACGGGACAAATGAGCAGTTCTTC. Encoded protein: CASSLDPHGTNEQFF.

The rearrangement joins TRBV7-9 to TRBJ1-2; 12 bases align to TRBD1. Germline V gene lookup returns CDR1 SEHNR and CDR2 FQNEAQ (reference sequence). The CDR3 loop spans 14 amino acids. After removal of 6 bases from V and 7 bases from J, the junction contained 6 bases not matched to a gene. CDR3: CASRPGQGASGYTF. CDR3 sequence (DNA): TGTGCCAGCAGACCGGGACAGGGGGCTTCTGGCTACACCTTC.

As for this clone: A junction boundary mismatches the germline segment, possibly from a read error. This chain joins TRBV11-2 and TRBJ2-1; unclear D gene. Germline V lookup: CDR1 SGHAT, CDR2 FQNNGV. The CDR3 extends over 11 amino acids. Here the CDR3 DNA reads TGTGCCAGCAGCCGTCAGCAGGAGCTGTTCTTC. This gives the protein CASSRQQELFF.

The chain recombines TRBV5-4 with TRBJ1-2; TRBD1 is a possible D gene (6 bases). Trimming took off 4 bases at V and 2 bases at J, with 9 bases between the two ends. This CDR3 is 13 amino acids long. Germline V lookup: CDR1 SGHNT, CDR2 YYREEE (reference sequence). In nucleotides, the CDR3 is TGTGCCAGCAGCCCGGGACAAAACTATGGCTACACCTTC. Encoded protein: CASSPGQNYGYTF.

V and J are TRBV3-1 (or the pseudogene TRBV3-2) and TRBJ2-7; the match to TRBD1 covers 10 bases. The CDR3 totals 14 residues. Germline trimming cut 6 bases from V and 3 bases from J; bases unmatched to any gene: 5. Germline CDR1 and CDR2: LGHDT and YNNKEL (reference sequence). This CDR3 reads CASSSGTGVYEQYF. CDR3 DNA sequence: TGTGCCAGCAGTTCCGGGACAGGGGTCTACGAGCAGTACTTC.

This chain connects TRBV27 to TRBJ1-1; D not certain. The CDR3 contains 13 residues. V shed 2 bases and J shed 3 bases, with 7 bases lying between them. Germline values: CDR1 MNHEY, CDR2 SMNVEV (reference sequence). The chain's CDR3 is CASSLKSYTEAFF. Here the CDR3 DNA reads TGTGCCAGCAGTTTAAAATCGTACACTGAAGCTTTCTTT.

V is TRBV7-9 and J is TRBJ2-5; 8 bases are a match to TRBD2. The germline gives CDR1 SEHNR, CDR2 FQNEAQ (reference sequence). CDR3 length: 15 amino acids. After removal of 2 bases from V and 5 bases from J, the junction contained 7 bases not matched to a gene. The CDR3: CASSLPGLAGETQYF. The CDR3 DNA is TGTGCCAGCAGCTTACCTGGGCTAGCGGGCGAGACCCAGTACTTC.

The chain links TRBV6-1 to TRBJ1-2; D is unresolved. The CDR3 contains 14 residues. CDR1 is MNHNS and CDR2 is SASEGT in the germline V gene. The V gene lost 3 bases and the J gene lost 3 bases, with 11 bases spanning the gap. The DNA for the CDR3 is TGTGCCAGCAGTGAGTACAGCGTCCACTATGGCTACACCTTC. Residues: CASSEYSVHYGYTF.

The V gene is TRBV12-3 or TRBV12-4, the J gene TRBJ1-4; D ambiguous. This CDR3 has 12 residues. The V end was cut by 6 bases, the J end by 7 bases, with 9 bases between. CDR3 nucleotides: TGTGCCAGCAGAAGCGACGGTGAAAAACTGTTTTTT. Its translation is CASRSDGEKLFF.

The chain combines TRBV7-9 with TRBJ1-2, with no clear D. Trimming shortened V by 1 base and J by 4 bases, and 13 bases separated the two germline ends. Germline V gives CDR1 SEHNR, CDR2 FQNEAQ (reference sequence). CDR3 size: 15 residues. The CDR3 DNA reads TGTGCCAGCAGCTTAGAGAATTGGGTCAGCTATGGCTACACCTTC. Residues: CASSLENWVSYGYTF.

CDR3 DNA sequence: TGCGCCAGCAGCTTACGGACAAACCGCTATGGCTACACCTTC. This encodes CASSLRTNRYGYTF. The V call is TRBV5-1, the J call TRBJ1-2; D is possibly TRBD1 (5 bases). The CDR3 sequence is 14 residues long. Germline loops: CDR1 SGHRS, CDR2 YFSETQ. Trimming shortened V by 2 bases and J by 4 bases, and 12 bases separated the two germline ends.

The chain carries TRBV7-2 and TRBJ2-5; 10 bases fit TRBD2. The V and J ends lost 0 bases and 9 bases, in that order; junction bases with no gene match: 4. The CDR3 covers 14 residues. Germline values: CDR1 SGHTA, CDR2 FQGNSA. CDR3 bases: TGTGCCAGCAGCTTAGCGGGACTAGCGAGGGCCCAGTACTTC. This translates into CASSLAGLARAQYF.

This CDR3 reads CASRGGVGNYGYTF. DNA for the CDR3: TGTGCCAGCAGGGGGGGCGTTGGTAACTATGGCTACACCTTC. The J gene is TRBJ1-2, the V gene TRBV2, with D maybe TRBD1 (6 bases). Germline CDR1 SNHLY, CDR2 FYNNEI. The V gene lost 6 bases and the J gene lost 1 base, with 12 bases spanning the gap. This CDR3 has 14 amino acids.

The V and J genes are TRBV7-2 and TRBJ2-1; the D gene is possibly TRBD2 (6 bases). The germline V and J ends were trimmed by 5 bases and 2 bases, with 10 bases remaining between them. The germline V gene encodes CDR1 SGHTA and CDR2 FQGNSA. The CDR3 runs to 14 residues. CDR3 bases: TGTGCCAGCAGCCCGCGGGACCCCTACAATGAGCAGTTCTTC. This sequence encodes CASSPRDPYNEQFF.

This sequence joins TRBV7-9 and TRBJ2-1, with D perhaps matching TRBD2 (6 bases). V was pared by 0 bases and J by 11 bases, with 14 bases between. The CDR3 loop spans 14 amino acids. Looked up from germline, CDR1 is SEHNR and CDR2 is FQNEAQ (reference sequence). This CDR3 reads CASSLAGGNGQQFF. CDR3 sequence (DNA): TGTGCCAGCAGCTTAGCCGGCGGGAATGGTCAGCAGTTCTTC.

The sample holds one count of this clone. This chain links TRBV11-3 with TRBJ2-1; the D is unclear. CDR3 length equals 17 residues. Trimming cost V 0 bases and J 0 bases, with 12 bases left between them. The germline CDR1 and CDR2 sequences are SGHNT and YENEEA. The DNA of the CDR3 is TGTGCCAGCAGCTTAGAAAGTCCGAGGAGCTCCTACAATGAGCAGTTCTTC. Encoded protein: CASSLESPRSSYNEQFF.

The chain joins TRBV7-9 to TRBJ1-5; D call uncertain. Trimming took 1 base from V and 9 from J, leaving 4 bases between them. CDR1 and CDR2 from the germline V gene are SEHNR and FQNEAQ (reference sequence). The CDR3 has 11 residues. The CDR3 loop is CASSLDGPQHF. DNA for the CDR3: TGTGCCAGCAGCTTAGATGGGCCCCAGCATTTT. The variable domain in full, completed from reference TRBV7-9 and TRBJ1-5, reads DTGVSQNPRHKITKRGQNVTFRCDPISEHNRLYWYRQTLGQGPEFLTYFQNEAQLEKSRLLSDRFSAERPKGSFSTLEIQRTEQGDSAMYLCASSLDGPQHFGDGTRLSIL.

V and J are TRBV27 and TRBJ2-1; TRBD1 aligns across 8 bases. Per the germline V gene, CDR1 is MNHEY and CDR2 is SMNVEV (reference sequence). The CDR3 runs to 16 residues. The J segment lost 0 bases and the V segment lost 8 bases, leaving 9 bases of the junction unmatched. The CDR3 nucleotides read TGTGCCAGCCGCCCTTACAGGGGGAGCTCCTACAATGAGCAGTTCTTC. It encodes CASRPYRGSSYNEQFF.